Sequencing of this TCR beta chain was carried out in a study of beta chain features in type 1 diabetes. The study reverse transcribed the entire isolated RNA, so it sequenced expressed TCRB transcripts. Only in-frame clones appear in the TCRdb table, and some are missing; sequencing was by immunoSEQ multiplex PCR. The data contain about 470,000 clones, roughly 31% of them singletons. Study outcomes and limitations: Healthy donors had naive, central memory and Treg TCRB repertoires that appeared less similar than those seen among patients. Patients and controls would be equally affected if PCR favored shorter templates. In type 1 diabetes patients, VDJ junctions had fewer insertions; deletions at these junctions were more frequent.

As to this clone: Its specificity is unknown.

All of the sorted populations showed purity greater than 95%. The clonotype comes from a man aged 18 to 29 in good health. Sample: naive CD4+ T cells from blood.

The CDR3 bases are TGTGCCTGGATTCGCATCCGGGAACACAATGAGCAGTTCTTC. Translation gives CAWIRIREHNEQFF. This chain links TRBV30 with TRBJ2-1; D possibly corresponds to TRBD2 (5 bases). Looked up from germline, CDR1 is GTSNPN and CDR2 is SVGIG (reference sequence). The CDR3 has 14 residues. Deletions cut 4 bases from V and 5 bases from J, with 15 bases between.